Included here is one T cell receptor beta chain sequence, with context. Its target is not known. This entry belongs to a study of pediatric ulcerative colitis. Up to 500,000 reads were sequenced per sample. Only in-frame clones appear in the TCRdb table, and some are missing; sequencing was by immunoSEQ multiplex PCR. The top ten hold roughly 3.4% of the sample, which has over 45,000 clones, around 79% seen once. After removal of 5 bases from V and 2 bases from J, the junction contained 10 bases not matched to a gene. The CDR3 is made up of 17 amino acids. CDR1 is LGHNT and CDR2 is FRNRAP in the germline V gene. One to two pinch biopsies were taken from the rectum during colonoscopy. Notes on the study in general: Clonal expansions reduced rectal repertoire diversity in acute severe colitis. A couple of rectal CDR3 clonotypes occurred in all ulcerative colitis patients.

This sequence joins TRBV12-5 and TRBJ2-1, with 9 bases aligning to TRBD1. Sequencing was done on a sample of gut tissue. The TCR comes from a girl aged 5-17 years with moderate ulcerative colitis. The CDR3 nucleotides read TGTGCTAGTGGTACCCGGGACAGGGACATCACCTACAATGAGCAGTTCTTC. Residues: CASGTRDRDITYNEQFF.